The TCR beta chain under discussion was sequenced for a study of T cells in Graves' hyperthyroidism and ophthalmopathy (dated by TCRdb to 2018 to 2020). Regarding the research as a whole: Peripheral blood samples were taken at the time of initial diagnosis, prior to any treatment. A discovery cohort of about a hundred patients, 43 with Graves' ophthalmopathy and 57 with stable Graves' hyperthyroidism, was used to find distinguishing TCR V-J signatures. Whether ophthalmopathy could be predicted prospectively was tested in an independent validation cohort made up of 18 to 20 hyperthyroidism patients plus 17 patients who later progressed to ophthalmopathy. The 75 to 100 discovery patients were randomly split 7:3 into training and test sets. In roughly six Graves' hyperthyroidism patients, the study also compared T-cell repertoires from thyroid tissue with T-cell repertoires from blood. Following sampling, methimazole starting at 30 mg daily was given to hyperthyroidism patients, and high-dose intravenous methylprednisolone was given to ophthalmopathy patients. The paper describes TCR Vbeta CDR3 sequencing of 140 or so peripheral blood samples, made up of some 42 ophthalmopathy patients, around 73 hyperthyroidism patients and roughly 17 progressor patients.

The TCR beta CDR3 regions were amplified from the RNA transcripts. The TCR CDR3 was subjected to a first round of RT-PCR using the HTBI primer set and the Qiagen OneStep RT-PCR kit. The libraries were constructed in a second round of multiplex PCR and then size-selected and purified. Libraries were sequenced paired-end with 100 bp reads on an Illumina HiSeq2000. From the authors' description of their analysis: Raw data were processed with SOAPnuke, discarding reads with adapters, uncalled bases, mean Phred below 15, or no exact constant-primer or identifier match. High-quality paired reads were merged using COPE v1.2.5, and each unique nucleotide sequence was defined as a clonotype. Clonotypes were aligned to IMGT TRBV, TRBD and TRBJ reference segments using MiTCR v1.1. The analysis included only V-J combinations with a frequency above 0.0001, which together covered around 99% of the repertoires. The TCS score was defined as the ratio of F50 (clonal expansion) to E x V (chaos), calculated using BLOSUM62-based TCRdist between CDR3 peptides within each V-J. Welch's t-statistics and random forest reduced fewer than 550 V-J features to 10 to 15, which were used in a naive Bayes classifier (R e1071). TCRdb reprocessed the public reads (quality trimming at Q25 with fastp, clone calling with MiXCR) and kept in-frame beta chains. Rows are combined by CDR3 protein, so each entry shows the most common genes and DNA. These V and J calls are TCRdb output, not the study's own analysis. The sample contains about 210,000 distinct CDR3 sequences, about a sixth of them found a single time. The ten top clones hold 50% of the sample.

What the research found in general, with its limitations: Most expanded thyroid clonotypes (frequency above 0.001) were also detected in blood, a finding suggesting that blood repertoires may reflect thyroid immune responses. No statistical method was used to fix the sample size in advance, and group allocation was not hidden from the investigators. A model built on a 13 V-J signature distinguished ophthalmopathy from stable hyperthyroidism, reaching 85% to 90% sensitivity and 81.08% specificity in cross-validation and 80%/75% in testing. In validation, the model predicted progression to ophthalmopathy with 55% to 71% sensitivity and 72% to 85% specificity, a median of approximately 6.5 months before onset.

Stable Graves' hyperthyroidism was defined as no progression to ophthalmopathy during 18 months of follow-up. The hyperthyroidism patients were between 18 and 65 years old and newly diagnosed, with a disease duration of less than 2 months. The study excluded patients with uncontrolled infections, other autoimmune diseases, pregnancy or lactation. Diagnoses were established on the basis of clinical symptoms, serum thyroxine and TRAb, thyroid ultrasound, and orbital computed tomography. Ficoll-Paque density gradient centrifugation was used to isolate PBMCs from around 10 ml of fresh peripheral blood. Total RNA was extracted with Trizol reagent, and quality was checked on an Agilent 2100 Bioanalyzer. There are many counts of this clonotype. Its antigen specificity is not known. The sample holds no much larger clone one base away, and base qualities are not on file. The germline V gene yields SGHRS for CDR1 and YFSETQ for CDR2. V is clipped by 3 bases and J by 3 bases, and the sequence between their germline boundaries is 16 bases long. The CDR3 spans 15 residues, from the cysteine through the phenylalanine. The entry retains the CDR3 DNA only, 45 bases that are in frame from base 1.

Specimen: blood. The receptor's source is a middle-aged man with Graves' hyperthyroidism. The chain uses TRBV5-1 and TRBJ2-7; the D call is tentative, TRBD1 or TRBD2, as each matches 5 bases. The sequence in DNA is TGCGCCAGCAGCTGGAGAACTTTGGGGGACTACGAGCAGTACTTC. Its protein reads: CASSWRTLGDYEQYF.